What follows is one TCR beta chain and its context. The antigen is undetermined. The data were obtained in a study of T cell repertoires in cytomegalovirus infection. Study summary: CMV infection plus the matching HLA type was flagged by public TCR beta signatures.

Study conclusions and caveats: Based on cumulative public TCR beta family frequency, carriers of CMV plus the relevant HLA were identified. CMV-specific TCR beta clonotypes restricted by HLA-C dominated the ex vivo response.

Via MiXCR, TCRdb re-called the reads, giving one row per CDR3 protein. The table shows hundreds of thousands of distinct CDR3 sequences, with roughly a quarter occurring only once. The sequenced sample was CD8+ T cells from PBMCs. The clonotype was recovered from a human donor in good health (CMV status not recorded). Some clones in this sample may be carry-over from other donors' samples.

The CDR3 bases are TGTGCCAGCAGCCGGCGGGACACCCACTCCTACGAGCAGTACTTC. This sequence encodes CASSRRDTHSYEQYF. The V call is TRBV4-2, the J call TRBJ2-7; either TRBD1 or TRBD2 may fit D (6 bases each). This CDR3 has 15 residues. Germline V lookup: CDR1 LGHNA, CDR2 YNFKEQ. V lost 4 bases to trimming and J lost 0 bases, with 13 bases between them.